The rows below give T cell receptor beta chains drawn from one sample of a study of T cell responses to AZD1222 COVID-19 vaccine. Measured with immunoSEQ multiplex PCR; TCRdb has only the in-frame clones, and not every one. The data show tens of thousands of clones, less than 95% seen once. Sequenced material: peripheral blood, taken 28 days after the second AZD1222 dose. These receptors all stem from an adult who received the AZD1222 COVID-19 vaccine. The CDR3 runs from the conserved cysteine through the conserved F or W. Fields, in order: clone size, D gene, V gene, J gene, CDR3 protein, CDR3 DNA. D genes are given only for firm matches. Clone size is shown for a subset of rows, as once, few, many or a class of expanded clone.

-	-	TRBV24-1	TRBJ2-3	CATSDARWVDTQYF	TGTGCCACCAGTGATGCCCGGTGGGTAGATACGCAGTATTTT
-	-	TRBV5-1	TRBJ1-2	CASSLEGGRYDYGYTF	TGCGCCAGCAGCTTGGAAGGGGGACGGTATGACTATGGCTACACCTTC
-	-	TRBV7-2	TRBJ2-1	CASSLALGANEQFF	TGTGCCAGCAGCTTAGCTCTAGGGGCCAATGAGCAGTTCTTC
-	-	TRBV4-2	TRBJ1-5	CASSQDPGQLGNQPQHF	TGTGCCAGCAGCCAAGATCCTGGACAGCTGGGCAATCAGCCCCAGCATTTT
once	TRBD2	TRBV7-2	TRBJ2-3	CASSLIGLASTRTDTQYF	TGTGCCAGCAGCTTAATTGGACTAGCGAGCACCCGCACAGATACGCAGTATTTT
-	-	TRBV7-2	TRBJ1-2	CASSLAGQGNYGYTF	TGTGCCAGCAGCTTAGCTGGCCAGGGAAACTATGGCTACACCTTC
-	-	TRBV18	TRBJ1-1	CASSRGGNTEAFF	TGTGCCAGCTCCCGGGGTGGGAACACTGAAGCTTTCTTT
-	TRBD1	TRBV18	TRBJ2-7	CASSPPGTGSSYEQYF	TGTGCCAGCTCACCTCCCGGGACAGGGAGTTCCTACGAGCAGTACTTC
-	-	TRBV12-3/TRBV12-4	TRBJ1-5	CASSKNRDQPQHF	TGTGCCAGCAGTAAGAACAGGGATCAGCCCCAGCATTTT
-	-	TRBV5-1	TRBJ2-7	CASSLQGTYEQYF	TGCGCCAGCAGCTTGCAAGGTACCTACGAGCAGTACTTC
-	-	TRBV5-1	TRBJ2-5	CASSRGLQETQYF	TGCGCCAGCAGTCGGGGACTCCAAGAGACCCAGTACTTC
-	-	TRBV28	TRBJ1-6	CASSPRLVHNSPLHF	TGTGCCAGCAGCCCCCGGCTAGTGCATAATTCACCCCTCCACTTT
once	-	TRBV7-9	TRBJ2-7	CASSSDGSYEQYF	TGTGCCAGCAGCTCCGACGGGTCCTACGAGCAGTACTTC
-	TRBD2	TRBV11-2	TRBJ2-1	CASSLTSGSSGEQFF	TGTGCCAGCAGCTTGACTAGCGGGAGTTCGGGTGAGCAGTTCTTC
-	-	TRBV12-5	TRBJ2-7	CASGWDEDSYEQYF	TGTGCTAGTGGTTGGGACGAGGACTCCTACGAGCAGTACTTC
once	-	TRBV2	TRBJ2-5	CASRRQGEETQYF	TGTGCCAGCAGACGGCAGGGAGAGGAGACCCAGTACTTC
-	TRBD2	TRBV28	TRBJ2-1	CASSSLAGGDNEQFF	TGTGCCAGCAGTTCCCTAGCGGGAGGGGACAATGAGCAGTTCTTC
-	-	TRBV19	TRBJ2-3	CASRAGVSTDTQYF	TGTGCCAGTAGGGCTGGGGTCAGCACAGATACGCAGTATTTT
-	-	TRBV3-1/TRBV3-2	TRBJ1-2	CASSAGRRLYGYTF	TGTGCCAGCAGCGCGGGACGCCGCCTCTATGGCTACACCTTC
-	-	TRBV11-2	TRBJ1-3	CASSLVSGNSGNTIYF	TGTGCCAGCAGCTTAGTGTCAGGGAATTCTGGAAACACCATATATTTT
-	-	TRBV25-1	TRBJ2-1	CASSSTRADNEQFF	TGTGCCAGCAGTAGTACGCGTGCTGACAATGAGCAGTTCTTC
-	-	TRBV5-1	TRBJ2-5	CASSLGSRGGETQYF	TGCGCCAGCAGCTTGGGGAGTCGGGGCGGAGAGACCCAGTACTTC
-	TRBD1	TRBV5-1	TRBJ2-7	CASSSLPTGGDYEQYF	TGCGCCAGCAGCTCTCTACCGACAGGGGGCGACTACGAGCAGTACTTC
-	-	TRBV29-1	TRBJ2-5	CSVIRQLETQYF	TGCAGCGTTATCCGCCAGTTAGAGACCCAGTACTTC
-	TRBD2	TRBV5-4	TRBJ2-2	CASSPGLDAYNTGELFF	TGTGCCAGCAGCCCGGGACTAGACGCGTATAACACCGGGGAGCTGTTTTTT
-	-	TRBV4-2	TRBJ1-1	CASSQDFAVGGVRTEAFF	TGTGCCAGCAGCCAAGATTTCGCGGTCGGAGGGGTACGAACTGAAGCTTTCTTT
-	-	TRBV20-1	TRBJ2-7	CSARGDYEQYF	TGCAGTGCTAGAGGTGACTACGAGCAGTACTTC
-	-	TRBV7-8	TRBJ1-4	CASSPSGVFDEKLFF	TGTGCCAGCAGCCCTAGCGGGGTTTTTGATGAAAAACTGTTTTTT
-	TRBD2	TRBV5-1	TRBJ2-7	CASSQGLAGVYEQYF	TGCGCCAGCAGCCAGGGACTAGCGGGAGTGTACGAGCAGTACTTC
-	-	TRBV6-5	TRBJ2-6	CASSSTDSGANVLTF	TGTGCCAGCAGTTCGACGGACTCTGGGGCCAACGTCCTGACTTTC
many	-	TRBV5-5	TRBJ2-3	CASSLEGSADTQYF	TGTGCCAGCAGCTTAGAGGGGTCGGCAGATACGCAGTATTTT
-	-	TRBV24-1	TRBJ2-4	CATSDFAENIQYF	TGTGCCACCAGTGATTTTGCAGAAAACATTCAGTACTTC
-	-	TRBV7-8	TRBJ1-4	CASSPGETNEKLFF	TGTGCCAGCAGCCCGGGGGAAACTAATGAAAAACTGTTTTTT
-	-	TRBV28	TRBJ1-2	CASSLTDAANYGYTF	TGTGCCAGCAGTTTGACGGATGCAGCTAACTATGGCTACACCTTC
-	-	TRBV28	TRBJ1-2	CASSLGGPANYGYTF	TGTGCCAGCAGTTTGGGGGGGCCCGCTAACTATGGCTACACCTTC
-	-	TRBV2	TRBJ2-6	CASSEARGTNVLTF	TGTGCCAGCAGTGAAGCGCGGGGAACCAACGTCCTGACTTTC
-	TRBD1	TRBV7-2	TRBJ1-5	CASSLVQGGQPQHF	TGTGCCAGCAGCTTAGTGCAGGGGGGCCAGCCCCAGCATTTT
-	TRBD2	TRBV2	TRBJ2-1	CASSDISGLAAPNEQFF	TGTGCCAGCAGTGACATTTCCGGACTAGCGGCCCCCAATGAGCAGTTCTTC
once	-	TRBV7-8	TRBJ2-6	CASSPKGSGRKSGANVLTF	TGTGCCAGCAGTCCAAAGGGGTCAGGGCGAAAATCTGGGGCCAACGTCCTGACTTTC
-	TRBD1	TRBV27	TRBJ1-5	CASKGQGRNQPQHF	TGTGCCAGTAAGGGACAGGGTCGCAATCAGCCCCAGCATTTT
once	-	TRBV5-1	TRBJ1-1	CASSLRQATEGTEAFF	TGCGCCAGCAGCTTACGACAGGCAACGGAAGGCACTGAAGCTTTCTTT
-	TRBD1	TRBV28	TRBJ2-7	CASSFDRGLTEQYF	TGTGCCAGCAGTTTCGACAGGGGACTTACCGAGCAGTACTTC
few	-	TRBV19	TRBJ2-6	CASSTGDGANVLTF	TGTGCCAGTAGTACGGGGGACGGGGCCAACGTCCTGACTTTC
-	-	TRBV28	TRBJ1-2	CASSSNYGYTF	TGTGCCAGCAGTTCAAACTATGGCTACACCTTC
-	-	TRBV4-1	TRBJ1-2	CASQGYTNYGYTF	TGCGCCAGTCAGGGATATACTAACTATGGCTACACCTTC
-	-	TRBV3-1/TRBV3-2	TRBJ1-1	CASSQDNRRATEAFF	TGTGCCAGCAGCCAAGATAACAGGAGGGCCACTGAAGCTTTCTTT
once	-	TRBV2	TRBJ2-1	CASSRENNEQFF	TGTGCCAGCAGCAGGGAGAACAATGAGCAGTTCTTC
-	TRBD2	TRBV13	TRBJ2-5	CASSRKTSGEETQYF	TGTGCCAGCAGCCGAAAAACTAGCGGGGAAGAGACCCAGTACTTC
-	-	TRBV30	TRBJ1-6	CAWSGIGSPLHF	TGTGCCTGGAGTGGGATCGGGTCACCCCTCCACTTT
-	TRBD1	TRBV2	TRBJ1-4	CASSETRDRAFF	TGTGCCAGCAGTGAAACCCGGGACAGGGCGTTTTTT
-	-	TRBV18	TRBJ2-5	CASSPYRAETQYF	TGTGCCAGCTCACCTTACAGGGCAGAGACCCAGTACTTC
-	-	TRBV11-2	TRBJ2-1	CASSLGPPGNEQFF	TGTGCCAGCAGCTTGGGACCCCCAGGGAATGAGCAGTTCTTC
-	-	TRBV19	TRBJ1-5	CASSIDFPNQPQHF	TGTGCCAGTAGTATCGATTTCCCCAATCAGCCCCAGCATTTT
-	-	TRBV30	TRBJ2-7	CAWSRGGHEQYF	TGTGCCTGGAGCAGGGGAGGCCACGAGCAGTACTTC